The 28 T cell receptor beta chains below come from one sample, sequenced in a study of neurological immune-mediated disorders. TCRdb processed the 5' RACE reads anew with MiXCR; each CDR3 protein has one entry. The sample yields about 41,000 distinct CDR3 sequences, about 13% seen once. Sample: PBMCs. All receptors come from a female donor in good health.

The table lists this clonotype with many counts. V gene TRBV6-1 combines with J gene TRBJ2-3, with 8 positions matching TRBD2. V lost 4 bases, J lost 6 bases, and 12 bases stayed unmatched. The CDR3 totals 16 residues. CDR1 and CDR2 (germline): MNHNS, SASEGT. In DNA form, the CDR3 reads TGTGCCAGCAGTGGGGGGACCCTGCGGGGGGTGGATACGCAGTATTTT. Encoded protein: CASSGGTLRGVDTQYF.

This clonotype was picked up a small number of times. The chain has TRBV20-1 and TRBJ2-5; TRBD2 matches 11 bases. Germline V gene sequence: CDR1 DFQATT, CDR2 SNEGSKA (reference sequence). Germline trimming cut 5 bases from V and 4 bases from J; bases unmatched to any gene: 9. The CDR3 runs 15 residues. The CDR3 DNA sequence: TGCAGTGCTCAGCTAGCGGGGGGACCGGGAGAGACCCAGTACTTC. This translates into CSAQLAGGPGETQYF.

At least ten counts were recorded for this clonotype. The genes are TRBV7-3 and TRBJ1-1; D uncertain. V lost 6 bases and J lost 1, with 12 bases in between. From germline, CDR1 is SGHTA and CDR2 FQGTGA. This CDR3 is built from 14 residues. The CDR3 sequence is CASSQGSPNTEAFF. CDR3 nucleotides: TGTGCCAGCAGTCAAGGGTCCCCGAACACTGAAGCTTTCTTT.

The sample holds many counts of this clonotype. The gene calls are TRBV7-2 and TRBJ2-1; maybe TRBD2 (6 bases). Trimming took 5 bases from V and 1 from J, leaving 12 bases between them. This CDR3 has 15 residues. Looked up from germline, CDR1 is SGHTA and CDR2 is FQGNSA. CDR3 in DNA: TGTGCCAGCAGCCCTTGGGGACTTTCCTACAATGAGCAGTTCTTC. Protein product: CASSPWGLSYNEQFF.

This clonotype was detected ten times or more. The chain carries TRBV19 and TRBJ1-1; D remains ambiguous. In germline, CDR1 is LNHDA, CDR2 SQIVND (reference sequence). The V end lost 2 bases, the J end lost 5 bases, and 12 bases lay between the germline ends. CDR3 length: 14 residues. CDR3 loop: CASSINSLSTEAFF. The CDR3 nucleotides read TGTGCCAGTAGTATAAATTCTCTATCTACTGAAGCTTTCTTT.

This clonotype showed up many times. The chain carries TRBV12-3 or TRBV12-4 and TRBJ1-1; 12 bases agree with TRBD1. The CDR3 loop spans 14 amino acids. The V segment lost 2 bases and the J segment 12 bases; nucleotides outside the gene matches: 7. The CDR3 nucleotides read TGTGCCAGCAGTTTACACGGGACAGGGGGCCGATCTTTCTTT. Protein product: CASSLHGTGGRSFF.

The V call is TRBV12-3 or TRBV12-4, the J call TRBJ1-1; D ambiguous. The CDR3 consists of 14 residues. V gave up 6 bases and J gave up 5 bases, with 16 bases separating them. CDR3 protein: CASRSKGVGTEAFF. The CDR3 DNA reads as TGTGCCAGCAGGTCGAAGGGAGTGGGGACTGAAGCTTTCTTT.

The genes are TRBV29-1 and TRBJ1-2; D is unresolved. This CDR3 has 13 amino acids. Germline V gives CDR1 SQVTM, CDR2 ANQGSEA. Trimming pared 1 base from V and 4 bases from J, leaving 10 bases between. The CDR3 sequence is CSVEGAKTYGYTF. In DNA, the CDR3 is TGCAGCGTTGAAGGCGCCAAGACCTATGGCTACACCTTC.

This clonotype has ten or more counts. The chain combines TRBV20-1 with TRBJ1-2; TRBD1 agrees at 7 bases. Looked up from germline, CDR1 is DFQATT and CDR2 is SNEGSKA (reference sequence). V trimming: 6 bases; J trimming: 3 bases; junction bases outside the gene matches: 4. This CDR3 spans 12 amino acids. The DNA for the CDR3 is TGCAGTGCCACTGGGACAGACTATGGCTACACCTTC. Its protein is CSATGTDYGYTF.

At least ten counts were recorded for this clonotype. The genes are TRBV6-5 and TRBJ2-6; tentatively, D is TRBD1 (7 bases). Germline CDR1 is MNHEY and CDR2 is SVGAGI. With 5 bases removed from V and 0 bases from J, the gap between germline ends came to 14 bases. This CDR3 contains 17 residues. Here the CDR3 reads CASSRTGGASGANVLTF. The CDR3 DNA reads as TGTGCCAGCAGTAGGACAGGCGGGGCCTCTGGGGCCAACGTCCTGACTTTC.

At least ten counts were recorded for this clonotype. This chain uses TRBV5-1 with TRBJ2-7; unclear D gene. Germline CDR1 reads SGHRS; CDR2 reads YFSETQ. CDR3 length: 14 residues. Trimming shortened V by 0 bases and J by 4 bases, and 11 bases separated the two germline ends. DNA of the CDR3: TGCGCCAGCAGCTTGGACAGTTCAGCATACGAGCAGTACTTC. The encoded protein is CASSLDSSAYEQYF. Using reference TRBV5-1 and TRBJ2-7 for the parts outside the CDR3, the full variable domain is KAGVTQTPRYLIKTRGQQVTLSCSPISGHRSVSWYQQTPGQGLQFLFEYFSETQRNKGNFPGRFSGRQFSNSRSEMNVSTLELGDSALYLCASSLDSSAYEQYFGPGTRLTVT.

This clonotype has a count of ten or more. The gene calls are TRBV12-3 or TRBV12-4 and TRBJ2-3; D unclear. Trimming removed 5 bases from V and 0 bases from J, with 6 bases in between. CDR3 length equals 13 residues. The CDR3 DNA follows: TGTGCCAGCAGTCGGCACAGCACAGATACGCAGTATTTT. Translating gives CASSRHSTDTQYF.

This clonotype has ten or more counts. The CDR3 DNA is TGCAGCTTTCGAGGGACAGGGGGTGGAAATGAGCAGTTCTTC. Translation gives CSFRGTGGGNEQFF. This chain uses TRBV29-1 with TRBJ2-1; 11 bases line up with TRBD1. Germline-derived CDR1 and CDR2 are SQVTM and ANQGSEA. The CDR3 runs 14 residues. V shed 8 bases and J 7 bases; nucleotides not matched to a gene: 10.

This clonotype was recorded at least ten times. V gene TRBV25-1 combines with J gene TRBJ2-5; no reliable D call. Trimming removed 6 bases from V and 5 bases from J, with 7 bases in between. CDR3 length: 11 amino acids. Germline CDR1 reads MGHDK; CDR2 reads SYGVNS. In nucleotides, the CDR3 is TGTGCCAGCAGAGCCTCGGAGACCCAGTACTTC. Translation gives CASRASETQYF.

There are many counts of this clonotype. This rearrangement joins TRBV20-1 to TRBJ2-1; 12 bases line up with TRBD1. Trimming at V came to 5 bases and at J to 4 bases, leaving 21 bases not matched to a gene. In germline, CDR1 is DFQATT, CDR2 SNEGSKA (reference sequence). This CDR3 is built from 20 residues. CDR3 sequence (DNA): TGCAGTGCTCCGAATCACGGGACAGGGGGCCTATTTGTAGCTTACAATGAGCAGTTCTTC. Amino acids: CSAPNHGTGGLFVAYNEQFF.

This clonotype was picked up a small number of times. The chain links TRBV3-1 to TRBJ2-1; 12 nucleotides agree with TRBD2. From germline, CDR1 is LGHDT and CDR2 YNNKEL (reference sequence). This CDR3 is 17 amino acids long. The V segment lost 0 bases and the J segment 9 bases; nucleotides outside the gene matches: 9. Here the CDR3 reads CASSQDRLAGGPGEQFF. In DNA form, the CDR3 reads TGTGCCAGCAGCCAAGATCGGCTAGCGGGGGGGCCAGGTGAGCAGTTCTTC.

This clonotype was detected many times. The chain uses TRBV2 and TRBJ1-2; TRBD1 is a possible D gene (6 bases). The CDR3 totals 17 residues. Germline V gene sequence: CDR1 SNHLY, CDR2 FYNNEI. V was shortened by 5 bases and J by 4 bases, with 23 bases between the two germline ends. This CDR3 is CASSLRTGRGTLYGYTF. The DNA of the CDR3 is TGTGCCAGCAGTTTACGAACGGGCAGGGGAACCCTCTATGGCTACACCTTC.

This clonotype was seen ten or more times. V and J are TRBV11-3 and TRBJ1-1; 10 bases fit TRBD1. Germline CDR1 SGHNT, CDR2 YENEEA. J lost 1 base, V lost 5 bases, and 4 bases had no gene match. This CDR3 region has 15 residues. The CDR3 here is CASSRRDRGNTEAFF. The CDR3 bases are TGTGCCAGCAGCCGCCGGGACAGGGGGAACACTGAAGCTTTCTTT.

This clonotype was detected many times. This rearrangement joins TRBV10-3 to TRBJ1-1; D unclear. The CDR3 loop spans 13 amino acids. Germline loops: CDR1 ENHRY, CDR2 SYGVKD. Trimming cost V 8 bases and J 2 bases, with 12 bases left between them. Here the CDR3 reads CAIGRSGNTEAFF. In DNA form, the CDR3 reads TGTGCCATCGGGCGGTCCGGAAACACTGAAGCTTTCTTT.

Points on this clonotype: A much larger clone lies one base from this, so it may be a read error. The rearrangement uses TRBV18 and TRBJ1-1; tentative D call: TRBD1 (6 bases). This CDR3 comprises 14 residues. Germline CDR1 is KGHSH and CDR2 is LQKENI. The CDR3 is CAISSQGSNTEAFF. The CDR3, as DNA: TGTGCCATCTCATCTCAGGGGTCGAACACTGAAGCTTTCTTT.

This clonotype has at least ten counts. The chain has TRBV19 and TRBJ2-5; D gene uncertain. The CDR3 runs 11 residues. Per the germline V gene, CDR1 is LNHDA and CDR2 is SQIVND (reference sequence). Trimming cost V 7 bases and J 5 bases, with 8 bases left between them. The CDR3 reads CASTQGETQYF. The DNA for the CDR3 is TGTGCCAGTACCCAAGGGGAGACCCAGTACTTC.

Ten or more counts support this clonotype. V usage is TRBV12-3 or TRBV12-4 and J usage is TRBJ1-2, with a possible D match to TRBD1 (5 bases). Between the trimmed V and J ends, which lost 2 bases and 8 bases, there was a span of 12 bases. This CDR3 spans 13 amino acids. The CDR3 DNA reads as TGTGCCAGCAGTTTACAGGGAATGGGGGGCTACACCTTC. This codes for CASSLQGMGGYTF.

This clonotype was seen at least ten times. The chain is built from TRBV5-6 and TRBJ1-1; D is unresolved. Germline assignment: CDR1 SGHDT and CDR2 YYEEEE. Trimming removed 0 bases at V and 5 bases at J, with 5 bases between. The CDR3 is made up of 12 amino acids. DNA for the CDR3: TGTGCCAGCAGCTTGGGGTGGACTGAAGCTTTCTTT. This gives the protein CASSLGWTEAFF.

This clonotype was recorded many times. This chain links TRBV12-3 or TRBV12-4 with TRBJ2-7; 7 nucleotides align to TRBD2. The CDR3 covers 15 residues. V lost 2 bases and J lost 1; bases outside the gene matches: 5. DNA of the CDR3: TGTGCCAGCAGTTTAAGCGGGGCGATTTCCTACGAGCAGTACTTC. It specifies CASSLSGAISYEQYF.

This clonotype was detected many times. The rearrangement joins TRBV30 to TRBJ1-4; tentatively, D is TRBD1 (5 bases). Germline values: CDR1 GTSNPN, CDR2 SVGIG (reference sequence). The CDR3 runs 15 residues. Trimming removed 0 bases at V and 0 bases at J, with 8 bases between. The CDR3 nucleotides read TGTGCCTGGAGTGTTGGGGCCTCAACTAATGAAAAACTGTTTTTT. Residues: CAWSVGASTNEKLFF. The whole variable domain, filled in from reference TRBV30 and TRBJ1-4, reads SQTIHQWPATLVQPVGSPLSLECTVEGTSNPNLYWYRQAAGRGLQLLFYSVGIGQISSEVPQNLSASRPQDRQFILSSKKLLLSDSGFYLCAWSVGASTNEKLFFGSGTQLSVL.

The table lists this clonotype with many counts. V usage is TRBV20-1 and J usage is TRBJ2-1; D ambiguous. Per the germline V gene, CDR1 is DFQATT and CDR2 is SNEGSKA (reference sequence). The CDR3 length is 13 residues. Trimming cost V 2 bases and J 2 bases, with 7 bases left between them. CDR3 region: CSARSSAYNEQFF. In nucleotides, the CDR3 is TGCAGTGCTAGATCATCGGCCTACAATGAGCAGTTCTTC.

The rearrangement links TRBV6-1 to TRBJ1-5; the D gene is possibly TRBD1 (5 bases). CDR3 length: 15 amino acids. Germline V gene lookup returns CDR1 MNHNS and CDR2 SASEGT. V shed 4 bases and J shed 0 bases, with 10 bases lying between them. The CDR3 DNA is TGTGCCAGCAGTGGGGACGGGTATAGCAATCAGCCCCAGCATTTT. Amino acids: CASSGDGYSNQPQHF.

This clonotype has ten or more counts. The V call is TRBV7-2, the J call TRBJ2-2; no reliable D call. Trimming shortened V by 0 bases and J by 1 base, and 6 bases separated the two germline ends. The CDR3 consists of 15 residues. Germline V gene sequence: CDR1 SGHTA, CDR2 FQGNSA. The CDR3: CASSLAARNTGELFF. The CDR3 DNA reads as TGTGCCAGCAGCTTAGCGGCACGGAACACCGGGGAGCTGTTTTTT. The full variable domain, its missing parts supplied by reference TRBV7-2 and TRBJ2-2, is GAGVSQSPSNKVTEKGKDVELRCDPISGHTALYWYRQSLGQGLEFLIYFQGNSAPDKSGLPSDRFSAERTGGSVSTLTIQRTQQEDSAVYLCASSLAARNTGELFFGEGSRLTVL.